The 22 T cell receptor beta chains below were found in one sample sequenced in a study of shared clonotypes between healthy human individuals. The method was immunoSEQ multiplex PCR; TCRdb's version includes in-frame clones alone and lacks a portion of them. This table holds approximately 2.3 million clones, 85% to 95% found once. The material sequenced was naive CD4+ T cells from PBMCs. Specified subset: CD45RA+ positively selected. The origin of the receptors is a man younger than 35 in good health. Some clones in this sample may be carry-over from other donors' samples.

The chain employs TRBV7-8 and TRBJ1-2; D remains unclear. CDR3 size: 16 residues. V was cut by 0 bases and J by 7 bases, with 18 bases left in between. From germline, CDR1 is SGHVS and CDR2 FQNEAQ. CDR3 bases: TGTGCCAGCAGCTTAGCGCCGTTAACAGCCCGACTTGGCTACACCTTC. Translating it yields CASSLAPLTARLGYTF.

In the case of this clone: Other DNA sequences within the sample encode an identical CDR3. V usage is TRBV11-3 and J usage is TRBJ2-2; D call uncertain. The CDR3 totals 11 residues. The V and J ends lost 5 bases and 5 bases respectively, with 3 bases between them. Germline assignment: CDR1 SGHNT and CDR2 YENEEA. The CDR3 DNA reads TGTGCCAGCAGCGGTACCGGGGAGCTGTTTTTT. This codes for CASSGTGELFF.

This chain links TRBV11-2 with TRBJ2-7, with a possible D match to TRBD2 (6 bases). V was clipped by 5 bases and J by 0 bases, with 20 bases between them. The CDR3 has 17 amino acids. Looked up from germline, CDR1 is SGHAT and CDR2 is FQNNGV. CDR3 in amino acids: CASSRPGGTASSYEQYF. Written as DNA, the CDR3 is TGTGCCAGCAGCCGCCCCGGCGGGACGGCAAGCTCCTACGAGCAGTACTTC.

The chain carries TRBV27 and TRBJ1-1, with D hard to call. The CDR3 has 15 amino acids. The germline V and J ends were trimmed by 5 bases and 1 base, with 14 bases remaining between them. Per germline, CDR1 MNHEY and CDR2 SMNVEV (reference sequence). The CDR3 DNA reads TGTGCCAGCAGTCTCTTAGGAGTGAGGAACACTGAAGCTTTCTTT. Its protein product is CASSLLGVRNTEAFF.

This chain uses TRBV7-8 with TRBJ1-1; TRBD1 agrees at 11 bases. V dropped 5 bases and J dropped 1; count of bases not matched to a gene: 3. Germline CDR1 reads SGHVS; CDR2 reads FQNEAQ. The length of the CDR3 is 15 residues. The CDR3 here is CASSRGQGANTEAFF. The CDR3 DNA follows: TGTGCCAGCAGCCGAGGACAGGGGGCGAACACTGAAGCTTTCTTT. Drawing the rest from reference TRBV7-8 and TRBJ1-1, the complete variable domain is GAGVSQSPRYKVAKRGQDVALRCDPISGHVSLFWYQQALGQGPEFLTYFQNEAQLDKSGLPSDRFFAERPEGSVSTLKIQRTQQEDSAVYLCASSRGQGANTEAFFGQGTRLTVV.

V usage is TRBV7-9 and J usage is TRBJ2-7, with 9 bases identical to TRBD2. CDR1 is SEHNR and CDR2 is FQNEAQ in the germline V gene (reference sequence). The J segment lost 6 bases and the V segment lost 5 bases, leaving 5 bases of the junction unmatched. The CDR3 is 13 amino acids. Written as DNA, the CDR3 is TGTGCCAGCAGCCTGGGGACTAGCATCGAGCAGTACTTC. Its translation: CASSLGTSIEQYF.

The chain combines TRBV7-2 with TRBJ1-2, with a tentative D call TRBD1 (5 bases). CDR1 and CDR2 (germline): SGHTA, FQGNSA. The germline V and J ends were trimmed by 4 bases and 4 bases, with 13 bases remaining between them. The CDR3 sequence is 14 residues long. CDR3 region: CASSSGGLGYGYTF. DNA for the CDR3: TGTGCCAGCAGCTCGGGGGGACTAGGCTATGGCTACACCTTC.

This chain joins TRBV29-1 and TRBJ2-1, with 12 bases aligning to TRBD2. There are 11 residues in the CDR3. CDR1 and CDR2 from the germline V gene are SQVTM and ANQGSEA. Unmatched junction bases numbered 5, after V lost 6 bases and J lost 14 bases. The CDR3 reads CSVDLAGGEFF. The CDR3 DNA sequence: TGCAGCGTGGATCTAGCGGGAGGGGAGTTCTTC.

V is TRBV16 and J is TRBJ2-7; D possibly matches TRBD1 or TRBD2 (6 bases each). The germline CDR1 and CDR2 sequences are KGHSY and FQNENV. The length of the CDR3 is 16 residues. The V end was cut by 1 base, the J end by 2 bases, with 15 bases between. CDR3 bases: TGTGCCAGCAGCCAATGGGAGATAGGGGGGACCTACGAGCAGTACTTC. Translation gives CASSQWEIGGTYEQYF. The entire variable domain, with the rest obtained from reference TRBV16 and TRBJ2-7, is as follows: GEEVAQTPKHLVRGEGQKAKLYCAPIKGHSYVFWYQQVLKNEFKFLISFQNENVFDETGMPKERFSAKCLPNSPCSLEIQATKLEDSAVYFCASSQWEIGGTYEQYFGPGTRLTVT.

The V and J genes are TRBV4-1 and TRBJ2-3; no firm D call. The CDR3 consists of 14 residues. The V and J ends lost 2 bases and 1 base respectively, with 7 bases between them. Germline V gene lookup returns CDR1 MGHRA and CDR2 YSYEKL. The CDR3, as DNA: TGCGCCAGCAGCCAACGGCTGGGCACAGATACGCAGTATTTT. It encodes CASSQRLGTDTQYF.

CDR3 sequence (DNA): TGTGCCAGCAGTAAACGACAGGGAGAGACCCAGTACTTC. Translating gives CASSKRQGETQYF. The chain employs TRBV27 and TRBJ2-5, with 7 bases aligning to TRBD1. In germline, CDR1 is MNHEY, CDR2 SMNVEV (reference sequence). The CDR3 sequence is 13 residues long. With 5 bases clipped from V and 4 bases from J, the junction kept 4 bases outside the gene matches.

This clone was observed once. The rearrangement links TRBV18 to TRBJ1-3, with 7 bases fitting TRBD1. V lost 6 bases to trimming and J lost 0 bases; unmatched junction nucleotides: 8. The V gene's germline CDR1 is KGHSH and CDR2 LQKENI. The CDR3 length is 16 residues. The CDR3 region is CASSLGQRSSGNTIYF. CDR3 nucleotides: TGTGCCAGCTCCCTGGGACAGAGGAGCTCTGGAAACACCATATATTTT.

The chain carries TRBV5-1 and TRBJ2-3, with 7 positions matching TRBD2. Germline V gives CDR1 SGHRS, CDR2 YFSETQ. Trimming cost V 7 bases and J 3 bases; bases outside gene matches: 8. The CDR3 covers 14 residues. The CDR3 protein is CASGAGEETDTQYF. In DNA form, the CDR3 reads TGCGCCAGCGGGGCGGGAGAGGAGACAGATACGCAGTATTTT.

CDR3 sequence reads: CASSPAQDQETQYF. DNA of the CDR3: TGCGCCAGCAGCCCCGCTCAGGACCAAGAGACCCAGTACTTC. The chain links TRBV5-1 to TRBJ2-5; no firm D call. V dropped 4 bases and J dropped 0 bases, with 10 bases sitting between them. CDR1 and CDR2 (germline): SGHRS, YFSETQ. The CDR3 has 14 residues.

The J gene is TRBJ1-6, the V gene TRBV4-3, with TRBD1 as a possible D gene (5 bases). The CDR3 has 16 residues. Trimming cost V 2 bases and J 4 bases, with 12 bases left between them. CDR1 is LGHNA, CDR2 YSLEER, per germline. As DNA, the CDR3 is TGCGCCAGCAGCCAAATGGGGACGGGATATAATTCACCCCTCCACTTT. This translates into CASSQMGTGYNSPLHF.

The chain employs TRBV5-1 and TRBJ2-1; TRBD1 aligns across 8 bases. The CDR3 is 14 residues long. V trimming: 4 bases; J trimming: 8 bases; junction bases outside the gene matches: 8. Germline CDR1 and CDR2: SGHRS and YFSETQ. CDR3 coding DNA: TGCGCCAGCAGCGTGGACAGGGCGTGGGATGAGCAGTTCTTC. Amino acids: CASSVDRAWDEQFF. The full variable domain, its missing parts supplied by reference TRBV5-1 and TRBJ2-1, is KAGVTQTPRYLIKTRGQQVTLSCSPISGHRSVSWYQQTPGQGLQFLFEYFSETQRNKGNFPGRFSGRQFSNSRSEMNVSTLELGDSALYLCASSVDRAWDEQFFGPGTRLTVL.

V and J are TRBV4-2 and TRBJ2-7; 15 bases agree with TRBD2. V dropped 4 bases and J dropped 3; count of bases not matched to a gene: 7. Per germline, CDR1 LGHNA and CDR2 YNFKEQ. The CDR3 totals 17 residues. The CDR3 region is CASSPGTSGRPSYEQYF. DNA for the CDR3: TGTGCCAGCAGCCCGGGGACTAGCGGGAGGCCGAGCTACGAGCAGTACTTC.

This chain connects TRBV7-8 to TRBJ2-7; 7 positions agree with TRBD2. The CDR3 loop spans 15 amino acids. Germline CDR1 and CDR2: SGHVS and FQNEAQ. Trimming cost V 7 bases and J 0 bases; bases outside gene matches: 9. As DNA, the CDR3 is TGTGCCAGCACCAGGAGCGGGACTCTCTCCTACGAGCAGTACTTC. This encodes CASTRSGTLSYEQYF. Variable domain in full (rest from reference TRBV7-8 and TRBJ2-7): GAGVSQSPRYKVAKRGQDVALRCDPISGHVSLFWYQQALGQGPEFLTYFQNEAQLDKSGLPSDRFFAERPEGSVSTLKIQRTQQEDSAVYLCASTRSGTLSYEQYFGPGTRLTVT.

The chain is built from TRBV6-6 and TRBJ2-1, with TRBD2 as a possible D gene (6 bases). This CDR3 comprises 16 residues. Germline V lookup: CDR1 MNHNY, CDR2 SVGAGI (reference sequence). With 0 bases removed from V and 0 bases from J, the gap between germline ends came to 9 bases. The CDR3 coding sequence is TGTGCCAGCAGTTACTCGGTCGGGAGCTCCTACAATGAGCAGTTCTTC. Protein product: CASSYSVGSSYNEQFF.

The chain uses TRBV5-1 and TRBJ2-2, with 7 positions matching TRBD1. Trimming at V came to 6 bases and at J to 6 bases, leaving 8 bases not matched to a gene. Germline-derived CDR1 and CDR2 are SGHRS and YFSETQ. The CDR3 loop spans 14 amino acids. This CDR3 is CASTQFTGAGELFF. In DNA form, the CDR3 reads TGCGCCAGCACCCAATTCACAGGGGCCGGGGAGCTGTTTTTT.

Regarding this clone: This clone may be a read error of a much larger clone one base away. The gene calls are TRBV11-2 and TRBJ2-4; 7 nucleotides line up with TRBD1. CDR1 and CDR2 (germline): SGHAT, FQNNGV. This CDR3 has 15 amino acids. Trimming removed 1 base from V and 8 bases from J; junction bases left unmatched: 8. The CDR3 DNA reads TGTGCCAGCAGCTTAGGGGTGACAGGGAGAGACATTCAGTACTTC. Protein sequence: CASSLGVTGRDIQYF.

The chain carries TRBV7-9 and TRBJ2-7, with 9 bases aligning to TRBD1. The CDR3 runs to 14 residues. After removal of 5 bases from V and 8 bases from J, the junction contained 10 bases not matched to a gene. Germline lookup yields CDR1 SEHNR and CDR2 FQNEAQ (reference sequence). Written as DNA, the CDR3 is TGTGCCAGCAGCCCAGGACAGGGGTCTACGAAGCAGTACTTC. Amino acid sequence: CASSPGQGSTKQYF.